This TCR beta chain was captured by sequencing in a study of a mutant IDH1 vaccine in newly diagnosed glioma. Study overall: An approximately 62% male, roughly 40% female split and a mean age of 40.4 years characterized treated patients. General study findings and limits: The authors found pseudoprogression apparently unrelated to changes in top peripheral T cell clonotypes. The occurrence of vaccine-induced immune responses was seen in around 95% of patients.

Time point described: baseline, week 1 (first vaccination visit). As to treatment: pre-vaccination baseline after standard-of-care therapy. Here immunoSEQ multiplex PCR was the method, and the copy in TCRdb shows in-frame clones only, minus some. The sample comprises tens of thousands of clones, approximately 83% of which are singletons, and approximately 7.4% rests with the top ten. On this clone: Antigen: not known.

The clonotype was recovered from a woman in her forties or fifties with glioma. The starting material was PBMCs, obtained from a glioma patient treated with radiotherapy, temozolomide or both.

CDR3 DNA sequence: TGCGCCAGCAGCCAAGTGGGCCGGGGGGACCGCAATGAGCAGTTCTTC. Its protein is CASSQVGRGDRNEQFF. V and J are TRBV4-1 and TRBJ2-1, with 7 bases lining up with TRBD2. V dropped 1 base and J dropped 6; count of bases not matched to a gene: 9. Germline V CDR1 and CDR2: MGHRA, YSYEKL. This CDR3 region has 16 residues.